This T cell receptor beta chain is drawn from a study of blood T cell repertoires in COVID-19. The overall study: COVID-19 samples from acute and convalescent phases originated in the United States, Italy and Spain.

Categorization into cohorts depended on clinical history that participants reported. V lost 4 bases, J lost 10 bases, and 7 bases stayed unmatched. The CDR3 length is 14 residues. Germline V gene sequence: CDR1 LNHDA, CDR2 SQIVND (reference sequence). In the original analysis: Amplification of reference gene primers was used by the study to estimate nucleated cell counts. Assay used: immunoSEQ multiplex PCR; TCRdb lists only in-frame clones, some missing. V, J and clone size are those of that table, while D and trimming were read from the DNA. The sample has around 300,000 clones; around 91% are singletons.

Sequencing was performed on PBMCs or T cells enriched from blood (not recorded which). V gene TRBV19 combines with J gene TRBJ1-6; 7 positions agree with TRBD1. This TCR was sampled from a young woman with acute COVID-19. In DNA, the CDR3 is TGTGCCAGTAGTACCGACAGGGACGGGTCACCCCTCCACTTT. Protein product: CASSTDRDGSPLHF.